This T cell receptor beta chain was recorded in a study of blood T cell repertoires in COVID-19. Study summary: T cells, B-cell-depleted T cells, or PBMCs supplied cDNA or gDNA.

This CDR3 contains 17 residues. The germline V gene has CDR1 LNHDA and CDR2 SQIVND (reference sequence). Comment on this clone: At one end, the junction sequence differs from germline, possibly due to a read error.

Clones were read by immunoSEQ multiplex PCR, and TCRdb kept only the in-frame ones, dropping some. This table holds roughly 250,000 clones, 82% found once. The chain recombines TRBV19 with TRBJ2-7, with D perhaps matching TRBD2 (6 bases). This sequence originates from a woman aged 55-69 years with active or convalescent COVID-19. The sequenced sample consisted of peripheral blood. The CDR3 DNA sequence: TGTGTCAGTAGTACTCGGGACTTGCGGCAGGGTTCTTACGAGCAGTACTTC. Translated, it gives CVSSTRDLRQGSYEQYF.